The 32 T cell receptor beta chains in this list originate from one sample, sequenced in a study of cytomegalovirus exposure and HLA in healthy donors. The study ran its PCR with 60 Vbeta and 13 Jbeta primers. The data were produced by immunoSEQ multiplex PCR, yet TCRdb's version contains in-frame clones alone and is incomplete. The sample yields roughly 100,000 clones, 60% to 85% seen once. The sample comprised PBMCs. The receptors derive from a man aged 50 to 59 in good health and CMV-seropositive.

This clone showed up just a few times. The chain joins TRBV27 to TRBJ2-3; perhaps TRBD2 as D (6 bases). Germline V gene lookup returns CDR1 MNHEY and CDR2 SMNVEV (reference sequence). The CDR3 runs to 15 residues. Trimming shortened V by 2 bases and J by 3 bases, and 12 bases separated the two germline ends. This CDR3 is CASSLAGTVTDTQYF. The DNA for the CDR3 is TGTGCCAGCAGTTTAGCGGGGACGGTAACAGATACGCAGTATTTT.

The chain has TRBV19 and TRBJ2-7; TRBD2 agrees at 13 bases. Germline V gene lookup returns CDR1 LNHDA and CDR2 SQIVND (reference sequence). The length of the CDR3 is 16 residues. The J segment lost 4 bases and the V segment lost 4 bases, leaving 7 bases of the junction unmatched. The CDR3 coding sequence is TGTGCCAGTAGTAGGACTAGCGGGAGCTCGCCTTACGAGCAGTACTTC. Translating gives CASSRTSGSSPYEQYF.

As DNA, the CDR3 is TGTGCCAGCAGTTTATTAGGCAGGGGAGATGGTCAGCCCCAGCATTTT. The encoded protein is CASSLLGRGDGQPQHF. The chain is built from TRBV28 and TRBJ1-5, with a possible D match to TRBD1 (6 bases). The CDR3 is 16 amino acids. CDR1 MDHEN and CDR2 SYDVKM come from the germline V gene. Deletions cut 1 base from V and 6 bases from J, with 16 bases between.

Of note for this clone: At one end the junction does not follow the germline gene, possibly because of a read error. The chain is built from TRBV7-3 and TRBJ1-1; D gene uncertain. Germline V lookup: CDR1 SGHTA, CDR2 FQGTGA. This CDR3 spans 13 amino acids. CDR3: CASSLTGNTEAFF. The DNA of the CDR3 is TGTGCCAGCAGCCTAACCGGGAACACTGAAGCTTTCTTT.

The V call is TRBV4-3, the J call TRBJ1-6; D unclear. Germline lookup yields CDR1 LGHNA and CDR2 YSLEER. V gave up 0 bases and J gave up 8 bases, with 5 bases separating them. The CDR3 has 13 amino acids. CDR3 DNA: TGCGCCAGCAGCCAAGATATCGATTCACCCCTCCACTTT. It specifies CASSQDIDSPLHF.

This chain's CDR3 is CASGEETQYF. CDR3 DNA: TGTGCCAGCGGAGAAGAGACCCAGTACTTC. The J gene is TRBJ2-5, the V gene TRBV6-5; D remains ambiguous. Germline lookup yields CDR1 MNHEY and CDR2 SVGAGI. Trimming took 8 bases from V and 3 from J, leaving 4 bases between them. CDR3 length equals 10 residues.

The chain combines TRBV15 with TRBJ2-3; the D is unclear. Germline values: CDR1 LNHNV, CDR2 YYDKDF (reference sequence). V was trimmed by 0 bases and J by 7 bases, leaving 17 bases between them. The CDR3 extends over 16 amino acids. CDR3 loop: CATSREAPSNMNTQYF. For the CDR3, the DNA is TGTGCCACCAGCAGAGAGGCACCTTCAAATATGAATACGCAGTATTTT.

The chain is built from TRBV30 and TRBJ2-7; D is unresolved. The CDR3 runs to 13 residues. Trimming shortened V by 3 bases and J by 0 bases, and 9 bases separated the two germline ends. Germline V gene lookup returns CDR1 GTSNPN and CDR2 SVGIG (reference sequence). The CDR3 nucleotides are TGTGCCTGGAGGGGCCCAAGCTCCTACGAGCAGTACTTC. Amino acid sequence: CAWRGPSSYEQYF. The complete variable domain, with remaining parts taken from reference TRBV30 and TRBJ2-7, reads SQTIHQWPATLVQPVGSPLSLECTVEGTSNPNLYWYRQAAGRGLQLLFYSVGIGQISSEVPQNLSASRPQDRQFILSSKKLLLSDSGFYLCAWRGPSSYEQYFGPGTRLTVT.

This clone showed up just a few times. The chain recombines TRBV27 with TRBJ1-2, with 7 bases aligning to TRBD1. Trimming removed 5 bases from V and 3 bases from J; junction bases left unmatched: 9. The CDR3 has 15 amino acids. Germline V gives CDR1 MNHEY, CDR2 SMNVEV (reference sequence). As DNA, the CDR3 is TGTGCCAGCAGTGTTAACCGGGACAGCTACTATGGCTACACCTTC. Residues: CASSVNRDSYYGYTF.

The chain is built from TRBV27 and TRBJ2-7, with 12 bases aligning to TRBD1. This CDR3 has 18 amino acids. The germline CDR1 and CDR2 sequences are MNHEY and SMNVEV (reference sequence). V was pared by 5 bases and J by 0 bases, with 11 bases of the junction left unmatched. CDR3 protein: CASSPRAGTGGSSYEQYF. CDR3 nucleotides: TGTGCCAGCAGTCCCAGGGCTGGGACAGGGGGCAGCTCCTACGAGCAGTACTTC.

This rearrangement joins TRBV11-2 to TRBJ2-3; D not resolved. The CDR3 totals 17 residues. Trimming removed 1 base from V and 2 bases from J, with 16 bases in between. The germline CDR1 and CDR2 sequences are SGHAT and FQNNGV. The CDR3 here is CASSLGAGSIPTDTQYF. CDR3 nucleotide sequence: TGTGCCAGCAGCTTAGGGGCAGGTTCAATCCCCACAGATACGCAGTATTTT.

The V call is TRBV19, the J call TRBJ1-5, with 10 bases matching TRBD1. The trim removed 3 bases at V and 5 bases at J, leaving 7 bases unmatched. Germline CDR1 reads LNHDA; CDR2 reads SQIVND (reference sequence). This CDR3 is built from 16 residues. DNA of the CDR3: TGTGCCAGTAGTATGAGGACAGGGGGATTCCATCAGCCCCAGCATTTT. Translated, it gives CASSMRTGGFHQPQHF. The variable domain in full, with the rest retrieved from reference TRBV19 and TRBJ1-5, is DGGITQSPKYLFRKEGQNVTLSCEQNLNHDAMYWYRQDPGQGLRLIYYSQIVNDFQKGDIAEGYSVSREKKESFPLTVTSAQKNPTAFYLCASSMRTGGFHQPQHFGDGTRLSIL.

V is TRBV19 and J is TRBJ2-1; 10 nucleotides line up with TRBD2. This CDR3 has 16 residues. Looked up from germline, CDR1 is LNHDA and CDR2 is SQIVND (reference sequence). V shed 4 bases and J 3 bases; nucleotides not matched to a gene: 6. CDR3 coding DNA: TGTGCCAGTAGTAGAGGTAGCGGGAGGTTCTACAATGAGCAGTTCTTC. As protein: CASSRGSGRFYNEQFF.

The rearrangement links TRBV2 to TRBJ2-1; 8 nucleotides match TRBD1. This CDR3 contains 14 residues. Losses at the gene ends were 1 base for V and 4 bases for J; bases not matched to a gene: 0. Germline-derived CDR1 and CDR2 are SNHLY and FYNNEI. The CDR3 region has the DNA TGTGCCAGCAGTGAAGGACAGGGGTACAATGAGCAGTTCTTC. It codes for CASSEGQGYNEQFF.

This clone has more than one count but fewer than ten. The same CDR3 also results from other DNA sequences found in this sample. The genes are TRBV5-1 and TRBJ2-5, with 12 positions matching TRBD2. Germline V gives CDR1 SGHRS, CDR2 YFSETQ. The length of the CDR3 is 16 residues. V shed 0 bases and J 2 bases; nucleotides not matched to a gene: 2. In DNA form, the CDR3 reads TGCGCCAGCAGCTTGGGGACTAGCGGGAATCAAGAGACCCAGTACTTC. As protein: CASSLGTSGNQETQYF.

The V and J genes are TRBV19 and TRBJ2-7, with 9 bases matching TRBD1. This CDR3 spans 13 amino acids. V was pared by 8 bases and J by 5 bases, with 7 bases of the junction left unmatched. CDR1 is LNHDA and CDR2 is SQIVND in the germline V gene (reference sequence). The CDR3 nucleotides read TGTGCCAGTTGGGACAGGGCGTGGAACGAGCAGTACTTC. Encoded protein: CASWDRAWNEQYF.

The V and J genes are TRBV5-1 and TRBJ2-1; perhaps TRBD1 as D (5 bases). Per germline, CDR1 SGHRS and CDR2 YFSETQ. This CDR3 is 13 amino acids long. With 0 bases removed from V and 10 bases from J, the gap between germline ends came to 11 bases. The CDR3 DNA follows: TGCGCCAGCAGCTTGGGGCAGGGCGGCGAGCAGTTCTTC. As protein: CASSLGQGGEQFF.

The rearrangement links TRBV11-3 to TRBJ2-3; 9 bases align to TRBD2. The CDR3 runs to 17 residues. V lost 3 bases, J lost 4 bases, and 11 bases stayed unmatched. The germline V gene encodes CDR1 SGHNT and CDR2 YENEEA. The CDR3 nucleotides read TGTGCCAGCAGCTTGGGACTAGCCCTACGAGACGCAGATACGCAGTATTTT. It specifies CASSLGLALRDADTQYF.

As DNA, the CDR3 is TGTGCCAGCAGCAACCGACAGGGGTGGATTGAAAAACTGTTTTTT. Translated, it gives CASSNRQGWIEKLFF. The J gene is TRBJ1-4, the V gene TRBV5-6, with TRBD1 identical over 8 bases. In germline, CDR1 is SGHDT, CDR2 YYEEEE. The CDR3 consists of 15 residues. With 4 bases clipped from V and 7 bases from J, the junction kept 9 bases outside the gene matches.

In DNA form, the CDR3 reads TGTGCCAGCATCCTGGCAGGGTCTACAGATACGCAGTATTTT. It encodes CASILAGSTDTQYF. The V and J genes are TRBV28 and TRBJ2-3; weak D call: TRBD1 (5 bases). Trimming took 7 bases from V and 3 from J, leaving 14 bases between them. Germline V gene lookup returns CDR1 MDHEN and CDR2 SYDVKM. This CDR3 contains 14 residues.

V is TRBV14 and J is TRBJ2-5; D call uncertain. Germline V CDR1 and CDR2: SGHDN, FVKESK. CDR3 size: 11 residues. Trimming shortened V by 0 bases and J by 11 bases, and 7 bases separated the two germline ends. The CDR3 nucleotides are TGTGCCAGCAGCCAAGACGGTTGGCAGTACTTC. This gives the protein CASSQDGWQYF. The entire variable domain, with the rest obtained from reference TRBV14 and TRBJ2-5, is as follows: EAGVTQFPSHSVIEKGQTVTLRCDPISGHDNLYWYRRVMGKEIKFLLHFVKESKQDESGMPNNRFLAERTGGTYSTLKVQPAELEDSGVYFCASSQDGWQYFGPGTRLLVL.

V is TRBV7-9 and J is TRBJ2-3, with 11 bases matching TRBD2. CDR1 is SEHNR and CDR2 is FQNEAQ in the germline V gene (reference sequence). V was pared by 5 bases and J by 0 bases, with 4 bases of the junction left unmatched. CDR3 length: 16 amino acids. The CDR3: CASSHRTSGSTDTQYF. DNA for the CDR3: TGTGCCAGCAGCCACCGGACTAGCGGGAGCACAGATACGCAGTATTTT.

This sequence joins TRBV5-1 and TRBJ2-2; 8 bases are shared with TRBD1. The CDR3 has 15 residues. V lost 7 bases and J lost 0; bases outside the gene matches: 5. Per the germline V gene, CDR1 is SGHRS and CDR2 is YFSETQ. The CDR3 bases are TGCGCCAGCTATAGGGGACAGGCGAACACCGGGGAGCTGTTTTTT. Protein: CASYRGQANTGELFF.

CDR3 in amino acids: CASSLGRTSGRFRNEQFF. DNA for the CDR3: TGTGCCAGCAGTTTGGGGCGGACTAGCGGGAGGTTTCGCAATGAGCAGTTCTTC. The chain links TRBV28 to TRBJ2-1; TRBD2 matches 14 bases. J gave up 6 bases and V 3 bases, and 10 bases lay outside the gene matches. This CDR3 is 18 amino acids long. CDR1 and CDR2 from the germline V gene are MDHEN and SYDVKM.

This clone was counted a few times. The chain is built from TRBV20-1 and TRBJ2-7; D may be TRBD2 (6 bases). The CDR3 extends over 11 amino acids. V lost 3 bases and J lost 4, with 7 bases in between. Germline V CDR1 and CDR2: DFQATT, SNEGSKA (reference sequence). This CDR3 reads CSAREGYEQYF. The CDR3 DNA reads TGCAGTGCTAGGGAGGGGTACGAGCAGTACTTC.

This clone was picked up a small number of times. The chain employs TRBV19 and TRBJ1-1; 7 bases are a match to TRBD1. V shed 7 bases and J 1 base; nucleotides not matched to a gene: 6. Looked up from germline, CDR1 is LNHDA and CDR2 is SQIVND (reference sequence). The CDR3 extends over 14 amino acids. DNA of the CDR3: TGTGCCAGTAACACAGGGGCGGGGAACACTGAAGCTTTCTTT. Protein: CASNTGAGNTEAFF.

The chain carries TRBV30 and TRBJ1-3, with TRBD1 matching 8 bases. Looked up from germline, CDR1 is GTSNPN and CDR2 is SVGIG (reference sequence). The CDR3 covers 14 residues. J gave up 2 bases and V 4 bases, and 4 bases lay outside the gene matches. The CDR3 is CAWTSTGAGNTIYF. In DNA form, the CDR3 reads TGTGCCTGGACCTCGACAGGGGCTGGAAACACCATATATTTT.

This clone appeared a few times. The chain is built from TRBV6-6 and TRBJ2-5; 8 bases match TRBD1. The germline gives CDR1 MNHNY, CDR2 SVGAGI (reference sequence). This CDR3 is built from 16 residues. V shed 4 bases, J shed 11 bases, and the junction held 18 bases outside the gene matches. This CDR3 is CASSWLGGAQGGEQYF. CDR3 DNA sequence: TGTGCCAGCAGTTGGCTCGGAGGGGCACAGGGGGGAGAGCAGTACTTC.

J is TRBJ2-3 and V is TRBV4-2; 10 positions agree with TRBD2. Trimming took 6 bases from V and 1 from J; bases not matched to a gene: 4. The germline V gene has CDR1 LGHNA and CDR2 YNFKEQ. The CDR3 contains 15 residues. CDR3 nucleotide sequence: TGTGCCAGCAGTCCGGGGACTAGCGGCACAGATACGCAGTATTTT. It translates to CASSPGTSGTDTQYF.

The gene calls are TRBV5-1 and TRBJ1-4; 7 bases are shared with TRBD1. The germline gives CDR1 SGHRS, CDR2 YFSETQ. V was pared by 4 bases and J by 5 bases, with 8 bases of the junction left unmatched. The CDR3 totals 15 residues. The CDR3 is CASSPLGQRNEKLFF. In nucleotides, the CDR3 is TGCGCCAGCAGCCCCCTGGGACAGAGGAATGAAAAACTGTTTTTT.

The genes are TRBV27 and TRBJ2-1; 15 nucleotides line up with TRBD2. Germline trimming cut 6 bases from V and 8 bases from J; bases unmatched to any gene: 11. The CDR3 runs 17 residues. The germline V gene encodes CDR1 MNHEY and CDR2 SMNVEV (reference sequence). The CDR3 sequence is CASRNGLAGGPYDEQFF. CDR3 bases: TGTGCCAGCAGGAATGGACTAGCGGGAGGGCCGTACGATGAGCAGTTCTTC.

The chain has TRBV19 and TRBJ2-1; TRBD2 agrees at 15 bases. The germline V gene has CDR1 LNHDA and CDR2 SQIVND (reference sequence). This CDR3 has 17 residues. Losses at the gene ends were 2 bases for V and 9 bases for J; bases not matched to a gene: 8. Here the CDR3 reads CASSILGGLAGGREQFF. The CDR3 DNA reads TGTGCCAGTAGTATATTGGGTGGACTAGCGGGAGGGCGTGAGCAGTTCTTC.